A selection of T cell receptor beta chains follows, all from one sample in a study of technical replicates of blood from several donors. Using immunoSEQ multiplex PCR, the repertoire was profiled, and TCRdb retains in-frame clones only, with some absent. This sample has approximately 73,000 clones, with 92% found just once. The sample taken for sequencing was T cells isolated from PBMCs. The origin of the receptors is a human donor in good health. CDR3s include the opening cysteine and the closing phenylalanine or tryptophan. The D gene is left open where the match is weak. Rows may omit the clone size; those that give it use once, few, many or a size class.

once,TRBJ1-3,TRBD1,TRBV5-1,TGCGCCAGCAGCCGGGGGCCAGGGGGCGGTGGAAACACCATATATTTT,CASSRGPGGGGNTIYF
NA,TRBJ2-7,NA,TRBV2,TGTGCCAGCAGTGATTCTTACGAGCAGTACTTC,CASSDSYEQYF
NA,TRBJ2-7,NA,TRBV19,TGTGCCACCACTGGGAGGACGGGTGAGCAGTACTTC,CATTGRTGEQYF
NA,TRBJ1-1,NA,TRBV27,TGTGCCAGCAGTTTCTCAAGACTGATTATGAACACTGAAGCTTTCTTT,CASSFSRLIMNTEAFF
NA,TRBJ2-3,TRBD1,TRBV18,TGTGCCAGCTCAGAAGACAGGGGAGGAGATACGCAGTATTTT,CASSEDRGGDTQYF
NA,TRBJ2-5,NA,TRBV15,TGTGCCACCAGCAGAGAAACTCTCCAAGAGACCCAGTACTTC,CATSRETLQETQYF
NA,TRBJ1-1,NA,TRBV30,TGTGCCTGGAGTCCGGGGACTGAAGCTTTCTTT,CAWSPGTEAFF
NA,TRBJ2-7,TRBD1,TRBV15,TGTGCCACCAGCAGGTCTAAGGACAGGTACTACGAGCAGTACTTC,CATSRSKDRYYEQYF
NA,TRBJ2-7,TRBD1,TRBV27,TGTGCCAGCGGTTTTACCGGGACAGGTGTCCACGAGCAGTACTTC,CASGFTGTGVHEQYF
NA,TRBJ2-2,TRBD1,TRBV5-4,TGTGCCAGCAGCTTGAGTAAGGGGGCAGGGACCGGGGAGCTGTTTTTT,CASSLSKGAGTGELFF
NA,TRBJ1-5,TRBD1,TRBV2,TGTGCCAGCAGGGGCACAGGGGTTCAGCCCCAGCATTTT,CASRGTGVQPQHF
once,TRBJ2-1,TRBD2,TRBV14,TGTGCCAGCAGCCAATGGTGGACTAGCGCCTACAATGAGCAGTTCTTC,CASSQWWTSAYNEQFF
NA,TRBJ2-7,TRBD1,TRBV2,TGTGCCAGCAGCCCGACAGGGGCGGGGCTAGCGATCTACGAGCAGTACTTC,CASSPTGAGLAIYEQYF
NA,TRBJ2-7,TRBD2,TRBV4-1,TGCGCCAGCAGCCAACCGACTAGCGGGAGGATCTACGAGCAGTACTTC,CASSQPTSGRIYEQYF
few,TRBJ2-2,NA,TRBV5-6,TGTGCCAGCAGCTTTATGAGCGGGGAGCTGTTTTTT,CASSFMSGELFF
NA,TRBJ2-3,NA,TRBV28,TGTGCCAGCAGTTTACTGGCTAGCGTGGGGATAGATACGCAGTATTTT,CASSLLASVGIDTQYF
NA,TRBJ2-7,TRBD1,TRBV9,TGTGCCAGCAGCACTTGGGACAGCTACGAGCAGTACTTC,CASSTWDSYEQYF
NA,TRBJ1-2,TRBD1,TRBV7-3,TGTGCCAGCAGCTTAAATGCCCTGGGACAGGATAATGGCTACACCTTC,CASSLNALGQDNGYTF
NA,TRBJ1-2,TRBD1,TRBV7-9,TGTGCCAGCAGCTTAGAACAGGTGATACAGGGGAACTATGGCTACACCTTC,CASSLEQVIQGNYGYTF
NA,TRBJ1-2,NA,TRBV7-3,TGTGCCAGCAGCCCAGCATCCGGGTGGGGCTACACCTTC,CASSPASGWGYTF
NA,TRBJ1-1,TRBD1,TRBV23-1,TGCGCCAGCAGTCAACTGGACAGGGGAGGGGTGAACACTGAAGCTTTCTTT,CASSQLDRGGVNTEAFF
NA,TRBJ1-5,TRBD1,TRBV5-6,TGTGCCAGCAGCTTACAGGGGGTCCAGCCCCAGCATTTT,CASSLQGVQPQHF
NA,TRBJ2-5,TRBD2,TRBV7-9,TGTGCCAGCAGCGGGACTAGCGGGAGTGTAGGGGAGACCCAGTACTTC,CASSGTSGSVGETQYF
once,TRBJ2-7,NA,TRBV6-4,TGTGCCAGCAGTGAGTTGGCAGGAGGGTCCTACGAGCAGTACTTC,CASSELAGGSYEQYF
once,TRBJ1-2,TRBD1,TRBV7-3,TGTGCCAGCAGCCTTCAGGGGGCTATTGGCTATGGCTACACCTTC,CASSLQGAIGYGYTF
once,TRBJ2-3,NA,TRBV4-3,TGCGCCAGCAGCCAAGAGAAGAACTACTTCACAGATACGCAGTATTTT,CASSQEKNYFTDTQYF
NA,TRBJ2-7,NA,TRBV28,TGTGCCACCGAGGACTTAGCGGAAACTGTAGCGTACGAGCAGTACTTC,CATEDLAETVAYEQYF
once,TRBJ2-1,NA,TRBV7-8,TGTGCCAGCAGCTTTGCGTCTAGCGTAATCCTCAATGAGCAGTTCTTC,CASSFASSVILNEQFF
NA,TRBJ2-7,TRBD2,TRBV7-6,TGTGCCAGCAGCTTAGGTCGGGGGGACGAGCAGTACTTC,CASSLGRGDEQYF
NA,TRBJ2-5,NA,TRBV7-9,TGTGCCAGCAGCCCTCGGGAGACCCAGTACTTC,CASSPRETQYF
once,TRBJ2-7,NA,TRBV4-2,TGTGCCAGCAGCCAAGCTACCAGGTACGAGCAGTACTTC,CASSQATRYEQYF
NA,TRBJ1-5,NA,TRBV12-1,TGTGCCAGCCCACAGGGCAATCAGCCCCAGCATTTT,CASPQGNQPQHF
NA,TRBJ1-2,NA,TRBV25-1,TGTGCCAGCGGAGAAATCGCTAACTATGGCTACACCTTC,CASGEIANYGYTF
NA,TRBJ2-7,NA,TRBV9,TGTGCCAGCAGCGTAGCCGGGGGAACCTACGAGCAGTACTTC,CASSVAGGTYEQYF
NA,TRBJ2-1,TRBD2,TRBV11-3,TGTGCCAGCAGTTCAGGACTAGCGGGAGGATTAGGCTCCTACAATGAGCAGTTCTTC,CASSSGLAGGLGSYNEQFF
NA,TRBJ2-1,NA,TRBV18,TGTGCCAGCTCACCAAGCGGTCTTGAGCAGTTCTTC,CASSPSGLEQFF
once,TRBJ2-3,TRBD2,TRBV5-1,TGCGCCAGTTGTGAAGCGGGAGGGCCATTGGATACGCAGTATTTT,CASCEAGGPLDTQYF
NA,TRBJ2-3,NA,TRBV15,TGTGCCACCAGCCCTCTTTATGGGGAGGCAGATACGCAGTATTTT,CATSPLYGEADTQYF
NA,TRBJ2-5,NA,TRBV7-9,TGTGCCAGCAGCTTAGGTTTCAAGACCCAGTACTTC,CASSLGFKTQYF
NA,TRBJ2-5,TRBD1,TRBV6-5,TGTGCCAGCAGTACCAGGGGGGAGACCCAGTACTTC,CASSTRGETQYF